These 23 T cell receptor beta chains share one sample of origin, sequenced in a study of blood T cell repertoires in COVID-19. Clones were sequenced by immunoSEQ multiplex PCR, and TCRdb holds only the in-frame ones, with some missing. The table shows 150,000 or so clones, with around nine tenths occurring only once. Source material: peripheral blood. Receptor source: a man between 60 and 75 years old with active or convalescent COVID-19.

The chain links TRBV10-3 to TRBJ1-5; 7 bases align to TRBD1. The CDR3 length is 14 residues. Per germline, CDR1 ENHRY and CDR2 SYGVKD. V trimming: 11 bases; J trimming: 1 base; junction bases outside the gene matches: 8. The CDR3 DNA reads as TGTGCCTCTACAGGGGATGGGAGCAATCAGCCCCAGCATTTT. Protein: CASTGDGSNQPQHF.

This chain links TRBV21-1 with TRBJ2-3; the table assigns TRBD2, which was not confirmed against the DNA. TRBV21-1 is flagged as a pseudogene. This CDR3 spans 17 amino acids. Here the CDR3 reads CASSVGLAGGFTDTQYF. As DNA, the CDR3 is TGTGCCAGCAGCGTGGGACTAGCGGGCGGATTCACAGATACGCAGTATTTT.

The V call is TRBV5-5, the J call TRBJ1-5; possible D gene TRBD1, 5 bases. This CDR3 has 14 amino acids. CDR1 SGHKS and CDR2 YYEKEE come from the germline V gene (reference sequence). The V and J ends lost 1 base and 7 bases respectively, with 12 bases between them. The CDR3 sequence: CASSLWGVKQPQHF. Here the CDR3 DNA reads TGTGCCAGCAGCTTGTGGGGGGTGAAACAGCCCCAGCATTTT.

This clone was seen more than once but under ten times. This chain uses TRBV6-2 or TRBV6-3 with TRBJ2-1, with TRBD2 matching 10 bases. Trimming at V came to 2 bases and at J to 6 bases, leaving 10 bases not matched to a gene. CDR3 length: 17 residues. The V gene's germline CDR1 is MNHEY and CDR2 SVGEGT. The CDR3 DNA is TGTGCCAGCAGTTACCTCGTTTCAGCGGGAGGGGTCAATGAGCAGTTCTTC. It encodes CASSYLVSAGGVNEQFF.

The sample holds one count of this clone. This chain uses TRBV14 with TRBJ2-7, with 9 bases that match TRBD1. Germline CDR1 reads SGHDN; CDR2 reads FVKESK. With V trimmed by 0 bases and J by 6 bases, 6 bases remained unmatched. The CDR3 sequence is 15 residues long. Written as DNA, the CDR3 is TGTGCCAGCAGCCAAGACGGGACAGGGAGAGGCGAGCAGTACTTC. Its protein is CASSQDGTGRGEQYF.

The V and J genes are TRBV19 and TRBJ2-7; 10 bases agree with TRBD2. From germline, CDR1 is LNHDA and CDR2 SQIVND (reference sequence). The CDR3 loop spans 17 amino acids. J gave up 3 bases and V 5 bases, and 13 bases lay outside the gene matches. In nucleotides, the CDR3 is TGTGCCAGTAGTCCCCTGGGGCGACTAGCGGGCGTCTACGAGCAGTACTTC. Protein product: CASSPLGRLAGVYEQYF.

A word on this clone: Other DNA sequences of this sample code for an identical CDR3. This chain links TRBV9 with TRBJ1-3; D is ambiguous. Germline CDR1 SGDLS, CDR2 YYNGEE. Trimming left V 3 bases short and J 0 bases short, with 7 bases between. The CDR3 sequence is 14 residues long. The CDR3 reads CASSGSYSGNTIYF. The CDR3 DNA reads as TGTGCCAGCAGCGGTAGTTACTCTGGAAACACCATATATTTT.

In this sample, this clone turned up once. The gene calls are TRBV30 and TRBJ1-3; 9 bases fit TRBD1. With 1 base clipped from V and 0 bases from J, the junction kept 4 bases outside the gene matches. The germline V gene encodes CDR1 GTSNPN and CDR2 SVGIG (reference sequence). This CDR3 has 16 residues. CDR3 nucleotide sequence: TGTGCCTGGAGTGAGGGACAGGGAACCTCTGGAAACACCATATATTTT. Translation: CAWSEGQGTSGNTIYF.

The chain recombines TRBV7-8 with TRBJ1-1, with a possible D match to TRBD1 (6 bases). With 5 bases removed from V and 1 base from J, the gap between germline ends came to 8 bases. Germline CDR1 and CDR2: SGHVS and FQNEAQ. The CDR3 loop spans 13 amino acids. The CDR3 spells CASSRTANTEAFF. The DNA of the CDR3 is TGTGCCAGCAGCCGGACAGCGAACACTGAAGCTTTCTTT.

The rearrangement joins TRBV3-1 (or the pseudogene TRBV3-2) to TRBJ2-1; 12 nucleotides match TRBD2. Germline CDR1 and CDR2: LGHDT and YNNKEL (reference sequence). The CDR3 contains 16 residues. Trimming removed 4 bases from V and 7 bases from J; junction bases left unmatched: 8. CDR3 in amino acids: CASSRQLAGGRNEQFF. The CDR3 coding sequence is TGTGCCAGCAGCCGACAACTAGCGGGAGGCCGGAATGAGCAGTTCTTC.

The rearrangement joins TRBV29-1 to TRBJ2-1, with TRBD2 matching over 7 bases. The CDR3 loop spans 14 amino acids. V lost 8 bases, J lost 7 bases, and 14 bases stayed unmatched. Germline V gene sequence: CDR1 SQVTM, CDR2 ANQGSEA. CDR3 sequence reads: CSTGRAGAGNEQFF. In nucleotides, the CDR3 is TGCAGCACCGGGCGGGCGGGAGCGGGTAATGAGCAGTTCTTC.

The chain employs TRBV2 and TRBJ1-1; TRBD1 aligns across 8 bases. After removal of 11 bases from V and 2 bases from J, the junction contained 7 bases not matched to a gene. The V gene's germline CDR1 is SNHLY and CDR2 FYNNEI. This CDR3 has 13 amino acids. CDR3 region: CAWTGQGNTEAFF. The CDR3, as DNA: TGTGCCTGGACCGGACAGGGAAACACTGAAGCTTTCTTT. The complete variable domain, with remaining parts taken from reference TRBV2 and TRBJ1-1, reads EPEVTQTPSHQVTQMGQEVILRCVPISNHLYFYWYRQILGQKVEFLVSFYNNEISEKSEIFDDQFSVERPDGSNFTLKIRSTKLEDSAMYFCAWTGQGNTEAFFGQGTRLTVV.

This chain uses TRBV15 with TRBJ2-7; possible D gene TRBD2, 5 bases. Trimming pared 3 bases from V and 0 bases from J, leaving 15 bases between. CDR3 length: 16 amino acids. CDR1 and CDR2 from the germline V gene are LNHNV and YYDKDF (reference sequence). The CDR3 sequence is CATSRGVRAGSYEQYF. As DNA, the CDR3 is TGTGCCACCAGCAGGGGAGTTAGGGCTGGCTCCTACGAGCAGTACTTC. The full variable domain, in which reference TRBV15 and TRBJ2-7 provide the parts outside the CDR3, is DAMVIQNPRYQVTQFGKPVTLSCSQTLNHNVMYWYQQKSSQAPKLLFHYYDKDFNNEADTPDNFQSRRPNTSFCFLDIRSPGLGDTAMYLCATSRGVRAGSYEQYFGPGTRLTVT.

The CDR3 DNA is TGTGCCAGCTCACCGACTAGCGGCCCAGATACGCAGTATTTT. This encodes CASSPTSGPDTQYF. The chain combines TRBV18 with TRBJ2-3, with TRBD2 identical over 9 bases. The CDR3 contains 14 residues. Germline lookup yields CDR1 KGHSH and CDR2 LQKENI. J lost 4 bases, V lost 3 bases, and 2 bases had no gene match.

CDR3 DNA sequence: TGTGCCAGCAGTTCGGGGGAGCAGACTAATGAAAAACTGTTTTTT. It specifies CASSSGEQTNEKLFF. The V call is TRBV6-7, the J call TRBJ1-4; D might be TRBD1 (5 bases). TRBV6-7 qualifies as an ORF whose function is uncertain. V was shortened by 4 bases and J by 2 bases, with 11 bases between the two germline ends. This CDR3 contains 15 residues.

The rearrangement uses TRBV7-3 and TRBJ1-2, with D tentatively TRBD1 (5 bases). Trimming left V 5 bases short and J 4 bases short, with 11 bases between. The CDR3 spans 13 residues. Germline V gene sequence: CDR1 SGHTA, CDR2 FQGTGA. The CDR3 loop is CASSLSGFYGYTF. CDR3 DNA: TGTGCCAGCAGCCTTTCAGGGTTCTATGGCTACACCTTC.

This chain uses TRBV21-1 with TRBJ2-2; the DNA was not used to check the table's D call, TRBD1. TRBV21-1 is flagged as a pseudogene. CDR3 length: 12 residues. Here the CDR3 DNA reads TGTGCCAGCAGCTGGCAACCCGGGGAGCTGTTTTTT. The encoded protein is CASSWQPGELFF.

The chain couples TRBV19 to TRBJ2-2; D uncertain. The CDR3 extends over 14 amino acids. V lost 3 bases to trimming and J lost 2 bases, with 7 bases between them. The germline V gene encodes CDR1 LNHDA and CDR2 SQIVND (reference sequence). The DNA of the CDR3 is TGTGCCAGTAGTATTCGGTCTAACACCGGGGAGCTGTTTTTT. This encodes CASSIRSNTGELFF.

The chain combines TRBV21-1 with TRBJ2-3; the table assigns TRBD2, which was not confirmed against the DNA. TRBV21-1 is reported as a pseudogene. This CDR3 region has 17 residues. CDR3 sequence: CASSKVRARSGTDTQYF. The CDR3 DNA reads TGTGCCAGCAGCAAAGTGAGGGCGAGAAGCGGGACAGATACGCAGTATTTT.

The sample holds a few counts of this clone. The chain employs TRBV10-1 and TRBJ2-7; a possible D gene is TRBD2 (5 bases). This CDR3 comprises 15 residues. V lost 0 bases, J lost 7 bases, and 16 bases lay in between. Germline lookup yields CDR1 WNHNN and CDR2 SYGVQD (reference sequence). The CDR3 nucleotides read TGCGCCAGCAGTGAGTCTGACATGGGAAGGAGGGAGCAGTACTTC. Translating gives CASSESDMGRREQYF.

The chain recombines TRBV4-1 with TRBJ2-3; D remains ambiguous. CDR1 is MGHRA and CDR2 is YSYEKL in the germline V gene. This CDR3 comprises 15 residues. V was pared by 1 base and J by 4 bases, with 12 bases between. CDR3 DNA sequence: TGCGCCAGCAGCCAAGTCCGCCTATCCTCAGATACGCAGTATTTT. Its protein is CASSQVRLSSDTQYF.

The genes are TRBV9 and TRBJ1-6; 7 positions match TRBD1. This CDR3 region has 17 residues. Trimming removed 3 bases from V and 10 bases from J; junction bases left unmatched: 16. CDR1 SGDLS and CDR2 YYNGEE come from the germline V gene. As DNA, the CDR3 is TGTGCCAGCAGCGCAACAGAGGGGGCAGGGTTTAACTCACCCCTCCACTTT. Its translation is CASSATEGAGFNSPLHF.

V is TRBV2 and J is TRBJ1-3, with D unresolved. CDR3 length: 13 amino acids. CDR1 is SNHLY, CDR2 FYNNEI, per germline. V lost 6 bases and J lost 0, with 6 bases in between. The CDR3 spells CASSPNSGNTIYF. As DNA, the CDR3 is TGTGCCAGCAGCCCCAACTCTGGAAACACCATATATTTT.